This TCR beta chain comes out of a study of cytomegalovirus exposure and HLA in healthy donors. Whole-study findings and limits: With further analysis later on, most CMV-associated TCR beta chains appeared HLA-restricted. Most TCR sequences showed up rarely, but some public TCRs showed up in many donors. Per a later analysis, 16,951 TCR beta sequences showed association with HLA alleles at 0.05 false discovery rate.

The study ran its PCR with 60 Vbeta and 13 Jbeta primers. Data came from immunoSEQ multiplex PCR; TCRdb stores just in-frame clones and leaves some out. The sample consists of about 130,000 clones, about 73% of them appearing once. This clone occurred a few times. Its antigen is unknown. Trimming removed 1 base from V and 2 bases from J, with 9 bases in between. CDR1 is LGHNA and CDR2 is YSLEER in the germline V gene. This CDR3 contains 15 residues. The sample comprised PBMCs. The sequence was obtained from a woman aged 35 to 49 in good health and CMV-seropositive. The rearrangement links TRBV4-3 to TRBJ1-5; D may be TRBD1 (6 bases). CDR3 sequence (DNA): TGCGCCAGCAGCCAAGCTAGACAGGGCAATCAGCCCCAGCATTTT. This codes for CASSQARQGNQPQHF.